These T cell receptor beta chains were read from a single sample in a study of blood T cell repertoires in COVID-19. Profiled with immunoSEQ multiplex PCR; TCRdb holds only in-frame clones, not every one. The table has 35,000 or so clones, approximately 86% seen once; the top ten hold 60% to 80%. Sequenced input: peripheral blood. The receptors come from a man aged 65-85 years with acute or convalescent COVID-19. Each CDR3 is given with its conserved first and last residue. The D gene is left open where the match is weak. Clone size is given for some rows only: seen once, a few or many times, or a class if the clone is expanded.

cdr3_aa	cdr3_nt	d_call	v_call	clone_size	j_call
CASRGHRATADTQYF	TGTGCCAGCAGGGGTCACAGGGCCACCGCTGATACGCAGTATTTT	.	TRBV2	.	TRBJ2-3
CASSYSEIPSGGINTGELFF	TGTGCCAGCAGTTACTCAGAAATCCCTAGCGGGGGGATTAACACCGGGGAGCTGTTTTTT	TRBD2	TRBV6-2/TRBV6-3	.	TRBJ2-2
CAWSVEQGPSYEQYF	TGTGCCTGGAGTGTAGAACAGGGGCCCTCCTACGAGCAGTACTTC	TRBD1	TRBV30	.	TRBJ2-7
CASSLGTGAQPQHF	TGCGCCAGCAGCTTAGGGACAGGGGCTCAGCCCCAGCATTTT	TRBD1	TRBV5-1	few	TRBJ1-5
CASSVSGASYNEQFF	TGTGCCAGCAGCGTTAGCGGGGCATCCTACAATGAGCAGTTCTTC	TRBD2	TRBV7-7	.	TRBJ2-1
CASSPPIGGLYGYTF	TGTGCCAGCTCACCACCGATCGGGGGGCTCTATGGCTACACCTTC	.	TRBV18	.	TRBJ1-2
CASSRGTGGKSEAFF	TGTGCCAGCAGCCGTGGGACAGGGGGAAAGTCTGAAGCTTTCTTT	TRBD1	TRBV11-2	.	TRBJ1-1
CASGQGANYGYTF	TGTGCCAGCGGACAGGGGGCTAACTATGGCTACACCTTC	TRBD1	TRBV10-3	once	TRBJ1-2
CASSYTWTGYGYTF	TGTGCCAGCAGTTACACCTGGACAGGGTATGGCTACACCTTC	TRBD1	TRBV6-2/TRBV6-3	once	TRBJ1-2
CASSDWEKLFF	TGTGCCAGCAGCGACTGGGAAAAACTGTTTTTT	.	TRBV7-9	.	TRBJ1-4
CASSSGQPTYEQYF	TGTGCCAGCAGCTCGGGACAGCCAACCTACGAGCAGTACTTC	TRBD1	TRBV13	.	TRBJ2-7
CASSPDSPGGYTF	TGTGCCAGCAGTCCTGACTCACCCGGGGGCTACACCTTC	.	TRBV7-9	.	TRBJ1-2
CASSATGLTEAFF	TGTGCCAGCAGCGCGACAGGGCTCACTGAAGCTTTCTTT	TRBD1	TRBV3-1/TRBV3-2	.	TRBJ1-1
CASSVDSSAGNTIYF	TGTGCCAGCAGCGTAGACTCCTCCGCGGGAAACACCATATATTTT	.	TRBV9	.	TRBJ1-3
CASSLLTSLFHTDTQYF	TGTGCCAGCAGCTTACTGACTAGCTTGTTTCACACAGATACGCAGTATTTT	TRBD2	TRBV7-9	.	TRBJ2-3
CASSGTLEGRKYGEQFF	TGTGCCAGCAGCGGTACATTAGAGGGGAGGAAGTACGGTGAGCAGTTCTTC	.	TRBV9	.	TRBJ2-1
CASLIETGIGTEAFF	TGTGCCAGCCTGATTGAGACGGGGATCGGCACTGAAGCTTTCTTT	.	TRBV6-5	.	TRBJ1-1
CASSLDRIGAFF	TGTGCCAGCAGCTTAGACAGGATCGGAGCTTTCTTT	.	TRBV11-2	once	TRBJ1-1
CATRADEQFF	TGTGCCACAAGAGCGGATGAGCAGTTCTTC	.	TRBV10-3	.	TRBJ2-1
CASRSNGGANTEAFF	TGTGCCAGCAGATCCAACGGGGGGGCCAACACTGAAGCTTTCTTT	.	TRBV5-4	.	TRBJ1-1
CASSPDPQGNQPQHF	TGTGCCAGCAGCCCGGATCCCCAGGGGAATCAGCCCCAGCATTTT	.	TRBV27	.	TRBJ1-5
CASSLSPSAEQFF	TGTGCCAGCAGCTTATCGCCCAGCGCCGAGCAGTTCTTC	.	TRBV7-9	.	TRBJ2-1
CASSSPGTGGTNEQFF	TGTGCCAGTAGTTCACCCGGGACAGGGGGAACCAATGAGCAGTTCTTC	TRBD1	TRBV19	.	TRBJ2-1
CASSLGQGRGYTF	TGTGCCAGCAGTCTAGGACAGGGACGTGGCTACACCTTC	TRBD1	TRBV2	.	TRBJ1-2
CASSQPGSGYGYTF	TGTGCCAGCAGCCAGCCAGGGTCAGGCTATGGCTACACCTTC	.	TRBV14	.	TRBJ1-2
CASSVGLLNTEAFF	TGTGCCAGCAGTGTCGGACTTCTGAACACTGAAGCTTTCTTT	.	TRBV25-1	.	TRBJ1-1
CAWSSRQVSIYNEQFF	TGTGCCTGGAGTTCTAGACAGGTTTCGATATACAATGAGCAGTTCTTC	.	TRBV30	.	TRBJ2-1
CASSFRGNTEAFF	TGTGCCAGCAGTTTCCGGGGGAACACTGAAGCTTTCTTT	.	TRBV27	once	TRBJ1-1
CASIGTGVNTEAFF	TGCGCCAGCATAGGGACAGGAGTGAACACTGAAGCTTTCTTT	TRBD1	TRBV5-1	once	TRBJ1-1
CASSLAQVQDTIYF	TGTGCCAGCAGCTTAGCGCAGGTGCAGGACACCATATATTTT	.	TRBV7-9	.	TRBJ1-3
CASSQESGTGGTGYTF	TGTGCCAGCAGCCAGGAAAGTGGGACAGGGGGTACCGGCTACACCTTC	TRBD1	TRBV4-2	.	TRBJ1-2
CASSLDGQGGGYTF	TGTGCCAGCAGCTTAGACGGGCAGGGCGGTGGCTACACCTTC	.	TRBV11-2	.	TRBJ1-2
CASSDPGLTLHF	TGTGCCAGCAGTGACCCGGGACTCACCCTCCACTTT	.	TRBV25-1	.	TRBJ1-6
CATLGIWGRADYGYTF	TGTGCCACCTTAGGAATATGGGGCAGGGCGGACTATGGCTACACCTTC	.	TRBV10-3	.	TRBJ1-2
CASSEGGLTPSRSGELFF	TGCGCCAGCAGCGAGGGAGGGCTCACCCCTTCCAGAAGCGGGGAGCTGTTTTTT	TRBD2	TRBV5-1	.	TRBJ2-2
CSGRETDEQYF	TGCAGCGGGAGGGAGACAGACGAGCAGTACTTC	.	TRBV29-1	.	TRBJ2-7
CASSPPGGEQFF	TGTGCCAGCAGCCCCCCTGGGGGCGAGCAGTTCTTC	.	TRBV5-6	.	TRBJ2-1
CSVGDNLNTEAFF	TGCAGCGTGGGGGACAACCTGAACACTGAAGCTTTCTTT	.	TRBV29-1	.	TRBJ1-1
CASSYPNEQFF	TGTGCCAGCAGTTACCCGAATGAGCAGTTCTTC	.	TRBV6-2/TRBV6-3	.	TRBJ2-1
CASSLRSDRGYTF	TGTGCCAGCAGCTTACGTTCAGACAGAGGCTACACCTTC	.	TRBV7-2	.	TRBJ1-2